The clone carrying this T cell receptor beta chain was detected many times. CDR3-region Arm-PCR and iRepertoire HTBI primers produced the TCR beta libraries. TCRdb reanalysed the multiplex PCR reads using MiXCR and keeps one entry per CDR3 protein. The data contain about 420,000 distinct CDR3 sequences, roughly 17% of them singletons. The V gene's germline CDR1 is SGHNT and CDR2 YENEEA. This CDR3 is 15 amino acids long. The ends were cut back, 3 bases at V and 8 bases at J, with 17 bases in the middle. This specimen belongs to a study of regulatory T cells in long-lasting Graves disease. The time point denotes: newly diagnosed GD, antithyroid drugs for less than 3 months. Extracted PBMC RNA gave rise to the TCR library. Criteria from the American Thyroid Association guidelines were applied to diagnose Graves' disease. The same data also contributed to another study, on T cells in Graves' hyperthyroidism and ophthalmopathy.

This receptor was taken from a woman between 18 and 29 years old with Graves disease. Source: peripheral blood mononuclear cells (PBMCs), taken at new diagnosis, from a patient treated with antithyroid drugs. The rearrangement links TRBV11-3 to TRBJ2-1; D might be TRBD2 (5 bases). This chain's CDR3 is CASSFRRAQADEQFF. Here the CDR3 DNA reads TGTGCCAGCAGCTTTCGGCGGGCTCAAGCCGATGAGCAGTTCTTC. Full variable domain (remainder filled in from reference TRBV11-3 and TRBJ2-1): EAGVVQSPRYKIIEKKQPVAFWCNPISGHNTLYWYLQNLGQGPELLIRYENEEAVDDSQLPKDRFSAERLKGVDSTLKIQPAELGDSAVYLCASSFRRAQADEQFFGPGTRLTVL.